This TCR beta chain stems from a study of T-cell memory formation after mild COVID-19. This clonotype was observed many times. V was clipped by 5 bases and J by 8 bases, with 14 bases between them. CDR1 and CDR2 (germline): SGHNT, YYREEE (reference sequence). The CDR3 spans 14 residues. TCRdb independently ran MiXCR on the 5' RACE reads; one entry per CDR3 protein. Seen here are about 62,000 distinct CDR3 sequences, 9.3% observed once, and the top ten hold 1.1%. This sequence joins TRBV5-4 and TRBJ1-6, with a tentative D call TRBD1 (5 bases). The clonotype originates from a young man who had mild COVID-19 (a few samples of this study predate the infection). Cell type and time point are not known. Sequenced sample: PBMCs or a T cell subset sorted from them (not recorded which). CDR3 DNA: TGTGCCAGCAGTTCTCAGGTGGGACATTCACCCCTCCACTTT. Amino acid sequence: CASSSQVGHSPLHF.